This passage covers 4 T cell receptor beta chains from one sample sequenced in a study of T-cell reconstitution after alpha-beta-depleted transplantation in children. The TCRbeta library was prepared with unique molecular identifiers. In TCRdb, the PCR reads were re-called with MiXCR into one record per CDR3 protein. The table records about 500,000 distinct CDR3 sequences, approximately 32% of them present only once. The sequenced sample was PBMCs from the stem cell graft donor, obtained from the stem cell graft. The receptors here all came from a human donor who donated a stem cell graft to a child with aplastic anemia.

The rearrangement uses TRBV29-1 and TRBJ1-1, with D unresolved. This CDR3 has 13 amino acids. Germline V gives CDR1 SQVTM, CDR2 ANQGSEA. V gave up 6 bases and J gave up 0 bases, with 11 bases separating them. The CDR3 bases are TGCAGCGTCGGGGTCACCATGAACACTGAAGCTTTCTTT. This codes for CSVGVTMNTEAFF.

The gene calls are TRBV7-6 and TRBJ2-7, with 13 nucleotides matching TRBD2. The CDR3 runs 15 residues. The trim removed 2 bases at V and 7 bases at J, leaving 5 bases unmatched. Germline V gives CDR1 SGHVS, CDR2 FNYEAQ. The CDR3 bases are TGTGCCAGCAGCTTACTGACTAGCGGGGGGAAGGAGCAGTACTTC. This sequence encodes CASSLLTSGGKEQYF.

This chain joins TRBV4-3 and TRBJ2-1, with D perhaps matching TRBD2 (6 bases). The V gene's germline CDR1 is LGHNA and CDR2 YSLEER. CDR3 size: 17 residues. The V end lost 0 bases, the J end lost 2 bases, and 14 bases lay between the germline ends. The CDR3 DNA reads TGCGCCAGCAGCCAAGATCTAACGGGAGTTGCCTACAATGAGCAGTTCTTC. As protein: CASSQDLTGVAYNEQFF.

This clonotype was seen more than once but under ten times. The V call is TRBV20-1, the J call TRBJ1-6; 10 bases agree with TRBD1. Germline values: CDR1 DFQATT, CDR2 SNEGSKA (reference sequence). The CDR3 contains 17 residues. V dropped 6 bases and J dropped 10; count of bases not matched to a gene: 18. The CDR3 region has the DNA TGCAGTGCACCTCCGGGACAGGGGATAAGGAGTAACTCACCCCTCCACTTT. As protein: CSAPPGQGIRSNSPLHF.